This record concerns one T cell receptor (beta chain) sequence. Its antigen remains unknown. The CDR3 runs to 14 residues. V dropped 5 bases and J dropped 0 bases, with 11 bases sitting between them. Germline V gives CDR1 SGHTA, CDR2 FQGNSA. This sample was included in a study of T cells in Graves' hyperthyroidism and ophthalmopathy. Findings and caveats of the study: A model built on 13 V-J features separated ophthalmopathy from stable hyperthyroidism.

Amplification targeted TCR beta CDR3 regions from RNA transcripts. First-round RT-PCR of the TCR CDR3 relied on the HTBI primer set. TCRdb re-called the multiplex PCR reads with MiXCR, one entry per CDR3 protein. The table includes approximately 250,000 distinct CDR3 sequences, about 24% detected once. Subjects with ophthalmopathy showed a Clinical Activity Score no lower than 3, a NOSPECS grade no lower than 4, and a duration shorter than 3 months. The sample comprised blood. The chain couples TRBV7-2 to TRBJ2-7; possibly TRBD1 for D (6 bases). This clonotype was obtained from a woman between 40 and 50 years old with Graves' ophthalmopathy. The CDR3 here is CASSETGHSYEQYF. The CDR3 DNA reads as TGTGCCAGCAGCGAGACAGGCCACTCCTACGAGCAGTACTTC.